The 29 T cell receptor beta chains presented below share a single source sample, sequenced in a study of OX40 agonist ivuxolimab in advanced cancers. Sequencing was performed with immunoSEQ multiplex PCR; in TCRdb, only in-frame clones are kept and a portion is missing. The table lists 75,000 to 95,000 clones, approximately 90% of them singletons, with 6.5% to 8.5% in the top ten. The sample here was CD4+ or CD8+ T cells sorted from blood, taken in a trial of the OX40 agonist ivuxolimab. The source is an adult with an advanced solid tumor such as melanoma, head and neck, liver or kidney cancer.

The chain is built from TRBV27 and TRBJ1-1; D gene uncertain. CDR1 MNHEY and CDR2 SMNVEV come from the germline V gene (reference sequence). CDR3 length: 14 residues. Trimming removed 5 bases at V and 3 bases at J, with 13 bases between. As DNA, the CDR3 is TGTGCCAGCAGTCTTTCCCCGAGCTACACTGAAGCTTTCTTT. Encoded protein: CASSLSPSYTEAFF.

This clone was observed a single time. This chain joins TRBV28 and TRBJ2-7; D is uncertain. V was shortened by 6 bases and J by 5 bases, with 14 bases between the two germline ends. Germline values: CDR1 MDHEN, CDR2 SYDVKM. The CDR3 loop spans 13 amino acids. This CDR3 reads CASRVTDLHEQYF. CDR3 nucleotide sequence: TGTGCCAGCAGGGTGACTGATCTCCACGAGCAGTACTTC.

This clone was picked up one time. The rearrangement links TRBV7-2 to TRBJ2-3; 13 bases agree with TRBD2. Per the germline V gene, CDR1 is SGHTA and CDR2 is FQGNSA. The junction had 6 bases not matched to a gene; V was cut back by 5 bases and J by 4 bases. The CDR3 loop spans 16 amino acids. CDR3 bases: TGTGCCAGCAGCCCCACTAGCGGGAGGGCCCCAGATACGCAGTATTTT. Protein product: CASSPTSGRAPDTQYF. The complete variable domain, with remaining parts taken from reference TRBV7-2 and TRBJ2-3, reads GAGVSQSPSNKVTEKGKDVELRCDPISGHTALYWYRQSLGQGLEFLIYFQGNSAPDKSGLPSDRFSAERTGGSVSTLTIQRTQQEDSAVYLCASSPTSGRAPDTQYFGPGTRLTVL.

The genes are TRBV19 and TRBJ1-5, with D possibly TRBD1 on 6 matching bases. The CDR3 contains 14 residues. Trimming took 3 bases from V and 9 from J, leaving 15 bases between them. Germline CDR1 LNHDA, CDR2 SQIVND (reference sequence). CDR3 DNA: TGTGCCAGTAGTATCCCGGGGGGCGGGGGGCCCCAGCATTTT. This sequence encodes CASSIPGGGGPQHF. Supplemented by reference TRBV19 and TRBJ1-5, the full variable domain reads DGGITQSPKYLFRKEGQNVTLSCEQNLNHDAMYWYRQDPGQGLRLIYYSQIVNDFQKGDIAEGYSVSREKKESFPLTVTSAQKNPTAFYLCASSIPGGGGPQHFGDGTRLSIL.

The rearrangement links TRBV15 to TRBJ1-1; D is unresolved. Deletions cut 4 bases from V and 1 base from J, with 7 bases between. The CDR3 has 13 residues. The germline V gene has CDR1 LNHNV and CDR2 YYDKDF (reference sequence). CDR3 loop: CATSIKGNTEAFF. CDR3 nucleotides: TGTGCCACCAGCATTAAGGGGAACACTGAAGCTTTCTTT.

The CDR3 reads CASSPPEDEKLFF. The CDR3 DNA sequence: TGTGCCAGCTCACCTCCTGAGGATGAAAAACTGTTTTTT. The V and J genes are TRBV18 and TRBJ1-4; D remains unclear. Germline lookup yields CDR1 KGHSH and CDR2 LQKENI. Deletions cut 3 bases from V and 6 bases from J, with 8 bases between. This CDR3 has 13 amino acids.

The chain joins TRBV30 to TRBJ2-3; TRBD2 aligns across 10 bases. This CDR3 region has 15 residues. J gave up 2 bases and V 0 bases, and 2 bases lay outside the gene matches. Germline V gene data show CDR1 as GTSNPN and CDR2 as SVGIG (reference sequence). For the CDR3, the DNA is TGTGCCTGGAGTGTACTAGCGGGACCCACAGATACGCAGTATTTT. This codes for CAWSVLAGPTDTQYF.

The J gene is TRBJ2-5, the V gene TRBV6-1; D call uncertain. Looked up from germline, CDR1 is MNHNS and CDR2 is SASEGT. V was pared by 3 bases and J by 1 base, with 6 bases between. This CDR3 comprises 13 residues. CDR3 protein: CASSDGPQETQYF. CDR3 in DNA: TGTGCCAGCAGTGACGGGCCCCAAGAGACCCAGTACTTC.

In this sample, this clone turned up a few times. V gene TRBV6-1 combines with J gene TRBJ2-3; a weak D match, TRBD1 (6 bases). Per germline, CDR1 MNHNS and CDR2 SASEGT. The V end was cut by 1 base, the J end by 3 bases, with 11 bases between. The CDR3 consists of 15 residues. Here the CDR3 reads CASSEEITGTDTQYF. The CDR3 nucleotides are TGTGCCAGCAGTGAAGAGATCACAGGGACAGATACGCAGTATTTT.

V usage is TRBV7-9 and J usage is TRBJ2-5; the D is unclear. This CDR3 is built from 15 residues. CDR1 is SEHNR, CDR2 FQNEAQ, per germline (reference sequence). Trimming pared 2 bases from V and 2 bases from J, leaving 12 bases between. CDR3 loop: CASSLSAMGQETQYF. In DNA, the CDR3 is TGTGCCAGCAGCTTAAGTGCCATGGGGCAAGAGACCCAGTACTTC.

This chain connects TRBV2 to TRBJ2-5, with D unclear. The V end was cut by 3 bases, the J end by 2 bases, with 4 bases between. The CDR3 contains 12 residues. Germline CDR1 and CDR2: SNHLY and FYNNEI. The CDR3 DNA follows: TGTGCCAGCAGTGACTCGCAAGAGACCCAGTACTTC. It translates to CASSDSQETQYF.

The chain links TRBV11-2 to TRBJ2-7; D is unresolved. The CDR3 consists of 17 residues. The germline V gene has CDR1 SGHAT and CDR2 FQNNGV. Trimming removed 1 base at V and 3 bases at J, with 19 bases between. This chain's CDR3 is CASSLGIGQILFYEQYF. CDR3 nucleotide sequence: TGTGCCAGCAGCTTAGGGATAGGGCAGATTCTTTTCTACGAGCAGTACTTC.

The chain links TRBV15 to TRBJ2-6, with D possibly matching TRBD1 (6 bases). The CDR3 covers 20 residues. CDR1 is LNHNV, CDR2 YYDKDF, per germline (reference sequence). V was trimmed by 0 bases and J by 0 bases, leaving 18 bases between them. The CDR3 sequence: CATSRDPIRGSSSGANVLTF. The CDR3 coding sequence is TGTGCCACCAGCAGAGATCCCATCAGGGGTTCGAGCTCTGGGGCCAACGTCCTGACTTTC. Full variable domain (rest looked up from reference TRBV15 and TRBJ2-6): DAMVIQNPRYQVTQFGKPVTLSCSQTLNHNVMYWYQQKSSQAPKLLFHYYDKDFNNEADTPDNFQSRRPNTSFCFLDIRSPGLGDTAMYLCATSRDPIRGSSSGANVLTFGAGSRLTVL.

J is TRBJ1-2 and V is TRBV7-9; possible D gene TRBD1, 5 bases. The germline CDR1 and CDR2 sequences are SEHNR and FQNEAQ (reference sequence). Trimming stripped 1 base from V and 1 base from J, with 10 bases between. CDR3 size: 15 residues. This CDR3 is CASSLDWQGNYGYTF. CDR3 nucleotides: TGTGCCAGCAGCTTAGATTGGCAGGGTAACTATGGCTACACCTTC. The variable domain in full, completed from reference TRBV7-9 and TRBJ1-2, reads DTGVSQNPRHKITKRGQNVTFRCDPISEHNRLYWYRQTLGQGPEFLTYFQNEAQLEKSRLLSDRFSAERPKGSFSTLEIQRTEQGDSAMYLCASSLDWQGNYGYTFGSGTRLTVV.

Points on this clone: The junction and the germline gene differ at one end; a read error may be behind it. This rearrangement joins TRBV19 to TRBJ2-3; D might be TRBD2 (6 bases). The CDR3 is 14 residues long. Germline V gives CDR1 LNHDA, CDR2 SQIVND (reference sequence). CDR3 in amino acids: CASSFPGEADMQYF. CDR3 DNA sequence: TGTGCCAGTAGCTTCCCGGGGGAGGCAGATATGCAGTATTTT.

This clone was counted a few times. In the same sample, other DNA sequences code for this CDR3. The chain joins TRBV6-5 to TRBJ2-2, with 9 bases identical to TRBD1. The J segment lost 5 bases and the V segment lost 0 bases, leaving 1 base of the junction unmatched. There are 15 residues in the CDR3. CDR1 is MNHEY, CDR2 SVGAGI, per germline. The CDR3 nucleotides are TGTGCCAGCAGTTACTCGGGGACAGGGACCGGGGAGCTGTTTTTT. This encodes CASSYSGTGTGELFF.

The chain employs TRBV28 and TRBJ2-5; D might be TRBD1 (6 bases). This CDR3 contains 14 residues. Per the germline V gene, CDR1 is MDHEN and CDR2 is SYDVKM. Trimming pared 5 bases from V and 1 base from J, leaving 11 bases between. CDR3 nucleotides: TGTGCCAGCAGTGCCGGGACACCCCAAGAGACCCAGTACTTC. Its translation is CASSAGTPQETQYF.

This clone has a single count. The DNA of the CDR3 is TGTGCCAGCAGCCCCCGTCCGGGACAGGGTTACGAGCAGTACTTC. Protein: CASSPRPGQGYEQYF. V and J are TRBV14 and TRBJ2-7; 9 nucleotides match TRBD1. The V segment lost 4 bases and the J segment 4 bases; nucleotides outside the gene matches: 8. Germline V gene sequence: CDR1 SGHDN, CDR2 FVKESK. This CDR3 comprises 15 residues.

The chain is built from TRBV27 and TRBJ2-7, with D unresolved. V dropped 2 bases and J dropped 5 bases, with 13 bases sitting between them. CDR1 is MNHEY and CDR2 is SMNVEV in the germline V gene (reference sequence). The CDR3 consists of 14 residues. CDR3 loop: CASSLSRVGDEQYF. The CDR3 DNA reads as TGTGCCAGCAGTTTAAGTCGGGTCGGCGACGAGCAGTACTTC.

This chain joins TRBV4-1 and TRBJ2-3; no reliable D call. V was pared by 4 bases and J by 0 bases, with 14 bases between. Germline CDR1 and CDR2: MGHRA and YSYEKL. The CDR3 spans 16 residues. The CDR3 nucleotides read TGCGCCAGCAGCCCCCCCCGAAATCCTAGCACAGATACGCAGTATTTT. This encodes CASSPPRNPSTDTQYF.

The chain's CDR3 is CASSLGRGTGYEQYF. DNA for the CDR3: TGTGCCAGCAGCCTAGGTAGGGGGACAGGGTACGAGCAGTACTTC. The chain joins TRBV11-3 to TRBJ2-5; 9 positions agree with TRBD1. Judging by the DNA end, TRBJ2-7 fits better; the J call may be wrong. This CDR3 contains 15 residues. Germline CDR1 and CDR2: SGHNT and YENEEA.

The chain joins TRBV29-1 to TRBJ2-2, with TRBD2 matching over 9 bases. The germline V gene has CDR1 SQVTM and CDR2 ANQGSEA. The CDR3 runs to 15 residues. The V segment lost 5 bases and the J segment 1 base; nucleotides outside the gene matches: 5. CDR3 loop: CSVLTSGVNTGELFF. DNA for the CDR3: TGCAGCGTTTTGACTAGCGGAGTGAACACCGGGGAGCTGTTTTTT.

The rearrangement uses TRBV28 and TRBJ2-7; D is undetermined. Germline values: CDR1 MDHEN, CDR2 SYDVKM. V lost 3 bases to trimming and J lost 2 bases, with 11 bases between them. CDR3 length: 14 amino acids. The CDR3, as DNA: TGTGCCAGCAGTTTTGAAGGGTTCCCCTACGAGCAGTACTTC. Encoded protein: CASSFEGFPYEQYF.

The chain employs TRBV11-3 and TRBJ2-2, with a weak D call TRBD1 (5 bases). Germline loops: CDR1 SGHNT, CDR2 YENEEA. This CDR3 is built from 15 residues. Trimming removed 3 bases at V and 6 bases at J, with 14 bases between. DNA of the CDR3: TGTGCCAGCAGCTTTAAAGCCAGGGCGGCCGGGGAGCTGTTTTTT. It translates to CASSFKARAAGELFF.

As DNA, the CDR3 is TGTGCCAGCAGTGCCAGGACAGGGGGTCCAGATACGCAGTATTTT. Amino acids: CASSARTGGPDTQYF. The chain combines TRBV6-1 with TRBJ2-3, with 10 bases identical to TRBD1. The CDR3 is 15 residues long. Germline V gene lookup returns CDR1 MNHNS and CDR2 SASEGT. V gave up 4 bases and J gave up 4 bases; unmatched junction bases: 5.

CDR3 protein: CASTGDRAYEQYF. The CDR3 DNA follows: TGTGCCAGCACCGGGGACAGAGCCTACGAGCAGTACTTC. The V call is TRBV7-9, the J call TRBJ2-7; the match to TRBD1 covers 7 bases. This CDR3 has 13 amino acids. Per the germline V gene, CDR1 is SEHNR and CDR2 is FQNEAQ (reference sequence). Losses at the gene ends were 7 bases for V and 2 bases for J; bases not matched to a gene: 5.

The chain joins TRBV30 to TRBJ2-7; no reliable D call. CDR1 and CDR2 (germline): GTSNPN, SVGIG (reference sequence). The length of the CDR3 is 12 residues. The germline V and J ends were trimmed by 3 bases and 3 bases, with 9 bases remaining between them. The CDR3 sequence is CAWSIDGYEQYF. CDR3 nucleotides: TGTGCCTGGAGCATAGATGGCTACGAGCAGTACTTC.

This clone appeared a single time. The chain links TRBV7-9 to TRBJ2-7, with D perhaps assigned TRBD1 or TRBD2 (5 bases each). Per germline, CDR1 SEHNR and CDR2 FQNEAQ (reference sequence). Trimming shortened V by 5 bases and J by 6 bases, and 14 bases separated the two germline ends. This CDR3 has 13 amino acids. CDR3 sequence reads: CASSPEGRREQYF. As DNA, the CDR3 is TGTGCCAGCAGCCCCGAGGGACGCCGCGAGCAGTACTTC. Full variable domain (remainder filled in from reference TRBV7-9 and TRBJ2-7): DTGVSQNPRHKITKRGQNVTFRCDPISEHNRLYWYRQTLGQGPEFLTYFQNEAQLEKSRLLSDRFSAERPKGSFSTLEIQRTEQGDSAMYLCASSPEGRREQYFGPGTRLTVT.

CDR3 region: CASSPTRAQETQYF. CDR3 coding DNA: TGTGCCAGCAGCCCGACGAGGGCCCAAGAGACCCAGTACTTC. This chain links TRBV7-9 with TRBJ2-5, with D tentatively TRBD2 (5 bases). CDR1 is SEHNR and CDR2 is FQNEAQ in the germline V gene (reference sequence). The CDR3 has 14 amino acids. V dropped 5 bases and J dropped 1 base, with 11 bases sitting between them.